The 25 T cell receptor beta chains reported below all come from one sample, sequenced in a study of brain T cells in children with intractable seizures. The assay was immunoSEQ multiplex PCR, and TCRdb's table has in-frame clones only and misses some. Of 78,000 or so clones listed, around 91% are singletons. Sequenced material: peripheral blood, taken at surgery. Every receptor here comes from a girl aged 2 to 9 with Rasmussen encephalitis and intractable seizures.

The chain has TRBV7-9 and TRBJ2-1; 7 positions match TRBD2. Germline assignment: CDR1 SEHNR and CDR2 FQNEAQ (reference sequence). V was clipped by 1 base and J by 7 bases; unmatched bases: 7. The CDR3 length is 15 residues. This CDR3 reads CASSLDSPSGNEQFF. The CDR3 DNA sequence: TGTGCCAGCAGCTTAGATTCACCTAGCGGTAATGAGCAGTTCTTC. Full variable domain (outside the CDR3, taken from reference TRBV7-9 and TRBJ2-1): DTGVSQNPRHKITKRGQNVTFRCDPISEHNRLYWYRQTLGQGPEFLTYFQNEAQLEKSRLLSDRFSAERPKGSFSTLEIQRTEQGDSAMYLCASSLDSPSGNEQFFGPGTRLTVL.

A single count supports this clone. The chain links TRBV7-9 to TRBJ2-1; tentatively, D is TRBD1 (5 bases). Trimming pared 1 base from V and 4 bases from J, leaving 8 bases between. The CDR3 runs 14 residues. Germline CDR1 SEHNR, CDR2 FQNEAQ (reference sequence). The CDR3 nucleotides read TGTGCCAGCAGCTTAGAGGGGATATACAATGAGCAGTTCTTC. It yields the protein CASSLEGIYNEQFF.

The genes are TRBV28 and TRBJ1-1; no clear D gene. This CDR3 has 13 residues. Germline-derived CDR1 and CDR2 are MDHEN and SYDVKM. With 4 bases removed from V and 7 bases from J, the gap between germline ends came to 13 bases. DNA of the CDR3: TGTGCCAGCAGTTCCCTAGTAGGTCTTGAAGCTTTCTTT. It is translated as CASSSLVGLEAFF.

This clone was detected only once. V and J are TRBV24-1 and TRBJ2-6; D tentatively fits TRBD1 or TRBD2 (5 bases each). Trimming left V 9 bases short and J 4 bases short, with 12 bases between. The CDR3 spans 14 residues. Germline loops: CDR1 KGHDR, CDR2 SFDVKD. The CDR3 DNA reads TGTGCCACCGGGGCCGCGGGCGGGGCCAACGTCCTGACTTTC. This encodes CATGAAGGANVLTF.

The CDR3, as DNA: TGTGCCTGGTTTGGACAGGGCCCTAACTATGGCTACACCTTC. Protein product: CAWFGQGPNYGYTF. The rearrangement joins TRBV30 to TRBJ1-2; TRBD1 matches at 8 bases. The germline gives CDR1 GTSNPN, CDR2 SVGIG (reference sequence). This CDR3 has 14 residues. V was clipped by 5 bases and J by 0 bases; unmatched bases: 5. Variable domain in full (rest from reference TRBV30 and TRBJ1-2): SQTIHQWPATLVQPVGSPLSLECTVEGTSNPNLYWYRQAAGRGLQLLFYSVGIGQISSEVPQNLSASRPQDRQFILSSKKLLLSDSGFYLCAWFGQGPNYGYTFGSGTRLTVV.

CDR3: CASQSGGGERNEQYF. CDR3 sequence (DNA): TGTGCCAGCCAGTCGGGCGGGGGGGAAAGGAACGAGCAGTACTTC. The chain employs TRBV6-5 and TRBJ2-7; 9 bases are a match to TRBD2. The germline V gene encodes CDR1 MNHEY and CDR2 SVGAGI. The CDR3 covers 15 residues. With V trimmed by 8 bases and J by 5 bases, 13 bases remained unmatched.

The chain employs TRBV10-1 and TRBJ1-5; D remains unclear. Germline CDR1 reads WNHNN; CDR2 reads SYGVQD (reference sequence). The CDR3 runs to 12 residues. V shed 0 bases and J shed 7 bases, with 4 bases lying between them. CDR3 sequence: CASSESNQPQHF. The CDR3 coding sequence is TGCGCCAGCAGTGAGTCGAACCAGCCCCAGCATTTT.

Concerning this clone itself: The junction shows a germline mismatch at one end, possibly a read error. This chain joins TRBV7-2 and TRBJ2-7, with TRBD2 matching over 10 bases. Germline values: CDR1 SGHTA, CDR2 FQGNSA. The CDR3 totals 15 residues. In nucleotides, the CDR3 is TGTGCCAGCAGCCTAGCAGCGGGAGGGAGGGGCGAGCAGTACTTC. It translates to CASSLAAGGRGEQYF.

This chain joins TRBV2 and TRBJ2-2, with D possibly TRBD2 on 6 matching bases. CDR1 and CDR2 (germline): SNHLY, FYNNEI. The CDR3 totals 14 residues. Deletions cut 6 bases from V and 0 bases from J, with 8 bases between. The DNA of the CDR3 is TGTGCCAGCAGGAGCGGGCCGAACACCGGGGAGCTGTTTTTT. Protein sequence: CASRSGPNTGELFF. Variable domain in full (rest from reference TRBV2 and TRBJ2-2): EPEVTQTPSHQVTQMGQEVILRCVPISNHLYFYWYRQILGQKVEFLVSFYNNEISEKSEIFDDQFSVERPDGSNFTLKIRSTKLEDSAMYFCASRSGPNTGELFFGEGSRLTVL.

This chain uses TRBV27 with TRBJ1-5; TRBD1 matches 7 bases. Germline V lookup: CDR1 MNHEY, CDR2 SMNVEV (reference sequence). The CDR3 has 16 amino acids. J lost 2 bases, V lost 5 bases, and 9 bases had no gene match. The CDR3 DNA reads TGTGCCAGCAGTGCCCGACAGGGCGGAGGCAATCAGCCCCAGCATTTT. Translated, it gives CASSARQGGGNQPQHF.

The V gene is TRBV24-1, the J gene TRBJ2-3; 12 bases match TRBD2. Germline CDR1 is KGHDR and CDR2 is SFDVKD. Germline trimming cut 4 bases from V and 7 bases from J; bases unmatched to any gene: 5. This CDR3 comprises 15 residues. Written as DNA, the CDR3 is TGTGCCACCAGTGACCCTAGCGGGAGGGAAAATACGCAGTATTTT. Translated: CATSDPSGRENTQYF.

The genes are TRBV11-2 and TRBJ2-1, with D perhaps given as TRBD1 or TRBD2 (5 bases each). Between the trimmed V and J ends, which lost 3 bases and 6 bases, there was a span of 12 bases. There are 14 residues in the CDR3. In germline, CDR1 is SGHAT, CDR2 FQNNGV. Written as DNA, the CDR3 is TGTGCCAGCAGCTTTTTCGCGAGGGGCAATGAGCAGTTCTTC. Encoded protein: CASSFFARGNEQFF.

V usage is TRBV6-5 and J usage is TRBJ2-4; maybe TRBD2 (5 bases). The length of the CDR3 is 15 residues. CDR1 and CDR2 from the germline V gene are MNHEY and SVGAGI. V was cut by 5 bases and J by 3 bases, with 14 bases left in between. CDR3 bases: TGTGCCAGCAGTCCCGTCGGGGAAGGCAAAAACATTCAGTACTTC. It specifies CASSPVGEGKNIQYF.

The chain is built from TRBV16 and TRBJ1-1; D may be TRBD1 (5 bases). The V and J ends lost 4 bases and 1 base respectively, with 10 bases between them. CDR3 length equals 14 residues. Germline CDR1 reads KGHSY; CDR2 reads FQNENV. In DNA form, the CDR3 reads TGTGCCAGCAGCCCCCGACAGCGGAACACTGAAGCTTTCTTT. Translating gives CASSPRQRNTEAFF. Combining the CDR3 with reference TRBV16 and TRBJ1-1 gives the whole variable domain GEEVAQTPKHLVRGEGQKAKLYCAPIKGHSYVFWYQQVLKNEFKFLISFQNENVFDETGMPKERFSAKCLPNSPCSLEIQATKLEDSAVYFCASSPRQRNTEAFFGQGTRLTVV.

V and J are TRBV3-1 (or the pseudogene TRBV3-2) and TRBJ2-3; TRBD2 matches at 9 bases. Germline CDR1 LGHDT, CDR2 YNNKEL (reference sequence). V shed 0 bases, J shed 3 bases, and the junction held 13 bases outside the gene matches. CDR3 size: 19 residues. The CDR3 protein is CASSQDFSGGLALTDTQYF. Written as DNA, the CDR3 is TGTGCCAGCAGCCAAGACTTCTCTGGGGGACTAGCTTTGACAGATACGCAGTATTTT.

The V call is TRBV29-1, the J call TRBJ2-1, with 12 positions matching TRBD1. Germline CDR1 reads SQVTM; CDR2 reads ANQGSEA. With 7 bases clipped from V and 9 bases from J, the junction kept 7 bases outside the gene matches. This CDR3 contains 13 residues. The CDR3 sequence: CSGRDRGPIEQFF. The DNA for the CDR3 is TGCAGCGGCCGGGACAGGGGGCCGATTGAGCAGTTCTTC.

This rearrangement joins TRBV19 to TRBJ1-4; D unclear. The CDR3 totals 13 residues. Germline CDR1 is LNHDA and CDR2 is SQIVND (reference sequence). The V end lost 4 bases, the J end lost 8 bases, and 11 bases lay between the germline ends. CDR3 in DNA: TGTGCCAGTAGTACAAGGATATCAGAAAAACTGTTTTTT. Amino acids: CASSTRISEKLFF.

The CDR3 loop reads CASRKTGHSNQPQHF. CDR3 bases: TGTGCCAGCAGAAAGACAGGTCATAGCAATCAGCCCCAGCATTTT. V and J are TRBV27 and TRBJ1-5; D is perhaps TRBD1 (6 bases). The V end was cut by 6 bases, the J end by 0 bases, with 12 bases between. The CDR3 sequence is 15 residues long. Germline V CDR1 and CDR2: MNHEY, SMNVEV (reference sequence).

The chain joins TRBV27 to TRBJ1-4; no clear D gene. The CDR3 has 14 residues. From germline, CDR1 is MNHEY and CDR2 SMNVEV (reference sequence). Between the trimmed V and J ends, which lost 4 bases and 9 bases, there was a span of 15 bases. Here the CDR3 reads CASSSDTGRKKLFF. The DNA of the CDR3 is TGTGCCAGCAGTTCTGACACCGGGCGGAAAAAACTGTTTTTT.

The chain is built from TRBV19 and TRBJ1-5; D is possibly TRBD1 (5 bases). The V end lost 6 bases, the J end lost 1 base, and 19 bases lay between the germline ends. The CDR3 extends over 17 amino acids. Germline assignment: CDR1 LNHDA and CDR2 SQIVND (reference sequence). CDR3: CASRDVYRGVSNQPQHF. The CDR3 DNA follows: TGTGCCAGTAGAGACGTATATAGGGGTGTGAGCAATCAGCCCCAGCATTTT.

CDR3 loop: CASSFGSTDTQYF. CDR3 in DNA: TGTGCCAGCAGCTTTGGATCGACAGATACGCAGTATTTT. This chain uses TRBV7-3 with TRBJ2-3, with D uncertain. Trimming left V 3 bases short and J 3 bases short, with 7 bases between. There are 13 residues in the CDR3. Germline-derived CDR1 and CDR2 are SGHTA and FQGTGA. Filled out from reference TRBV7-3 and TRBJ2-3, the complete variable domain reads GAGVSQTPSNKVTEKGKYVELRCDPISGHTALYWYRQSLGQGPEFLIYFQGTGAADDSGLPNDRFFAVRPEGSVSTLKIQRTERGDSAVYLCASSFGSTDTQYFGPGTRLTVL.

The CDR3 loop reads CSVGGLATARYTF. In DNA, the CDR3 is TGCAGCGTTGGAGGACTCGCGACGGCAAGGTACACCTTC. The chain couples TRBV29-1 to TRBJ1-2; D is ambiguous. CDR3 length equals 13 residues. V was clipped by 4 bases and J by 11 bases, with 20 bases between them. Germline CDR1 is SQVTM and CDR2 is ANQGSEA.

The J gene is TRBJ2-7, the V gene TRBV30; D ambiguous. The CDR3 covers 12 residues. CDR1 GTSNPN and CDR2 SVGIG come from the germline V gene (reference sequence). V was trimmed by 5 bases and J by 3 bases, leaving 11 bases between them. DNA for the CDR3: TGTGCCTGGGGCCTTACCTTCTACGAGCAGTACTTC. Amino acids: CAWGLTFYEQYF.

The rearrangement links TRBV23-1 to TRBJ2-7; D gene ambiguous. TRBV23-1 qualifies as an ORF whose function is uncertain. V gave up 7 bases and J gave up 5 bases, with 12 bases separating them. This CDR3 has 12 residues. The CDR3 here is CASTLPTDEQYF. Here the CDR3 DNA reads TGCGCCAGCACTTTACCCACAGACGAGCAGTACTTC.

The gene calls are TRBV4-1 and TRBJ1-1; D uncertain. Germline CDR1 and CDR2: MGHRA and YSYEKL. The CDR3 spans 13 residues. The V end lost 6 bases, the J end lost 4 bases, and 12 bases lay between the germline ends. CDR3 sequence reads: CASSTPGATEAFF. The CDR3 DNA reads TGCGCCAGCAGTACTCCGGGAGCCACTGAAGCTTTCTTT.